This T cell receptor (beta chain) originates from a study of shared clonotypes between healthy human individuals. CDR3 length: 14 residues. The V and J ends lost 4 bases and 8 bases, in that order; junction bases with no gene match: 5. Germline lookup yields CDR1 LGHNT and CDR2 FRNRAP. TCRdb keeps only in-frame clones here, not all; method: immunoSEQ multiplex PCR. The profile shows a few million clones, more than 80% of them singletons. This clone was seen only a few times. Sequenced input: naive CD4+ T cells from PBMCs. Subset meaning: CD45RA+ positively selected. V is TRBV12-5 and J is TRBJ2-1; the match to TRBD2 covers 10 bases. The sequence was collected from a man aged 18 to 29 in good health. Some clones in this sample may be carry-over from other donors' samples. CDR3 residues: CASGSWTSGDEQFF. For the CDR3, the DNA is TGTGCTAGTGGTTCTTGGACTAGCGGAGATGAGCAGTTCTTC.